This T cell receptor beta chain was captured in a study of shared clonotypes between healthy human individuals. Overall study context: The plates for each donor numbered three CD4 naive, three CD4 memory, two CD8 naive and one CD8 memory.

Measured with immunoSEQ multiplex PCR; TCRdb has only the in-frame clones, and not every one. This repertoire shows around 600,000 clones, 95% found once; its top ten account for over 0.1%. Study outcomes and limitations: The study found about 5.1% of naive CD4 clonotypes shared across a handful of donors. Generally, naive subsets (rather than memory subsets) showed larger estimated richness.

Points on this clone: What it binds is unknown.

Germline V lookup: CDR1 MNHEY, CDR2 SMNVEV (reference sequence). There are 14 residues in the CDR3. The V segment lost 3 bases and the J segment 4 bases; nucleotides outside the gene matches: 5. Naive CD8 isolation took CD45RO-negative cells positively selected for CCR7 and excluded terminally differentiated effector memory CD45RA+ cells. The donors were adults (healthy and HIV-negative) with no recent acute infections or vaccinations. The receptor comes from a woman aged 25-40 years in good health. Source material: naive CD8+ T cells sorted from blood. The chain couples TRBV27 to TRBJ2-7; 8 bases align to TRBD1. In DNA, the CDR3 is TGTGCCAGCAGTTTTGCAGGGGGCGCTTACGAGCAGTACTTC. Translated: CASSFAGGAYEQYF.